This TCR beta chain was documented in a study of cytomegalovirus exposure and HLA in healthy donors. Study conclusions and caveats: There were 150 or so TCR beta chains listed as cytomegalovirus-associated. Most TCR sequences showed up rarely, but some public TCRs showed up in many donors.

The donors were in the roughly 110-subject validation cohort, distinct from the approximately 610-subject first cohort. CDR3 length: 11 residues. V shed 4 bases and J 9 bases; nucleotides not matched to a gene: 0. CDR1 is SNHLY and CDR2 is FYNNEI in the germline V gene. TCRdb's copy holds only in-frame clones and misses some; the assay was immunoSEQ multiplex PCR. The data show tens of thousands of clones, just under 95% seen once. With respect to this clone: Its antigen is as yet unknown.

The source material was PBMCs. This chain connects TRBV2 to TRBJ2-1, with 7 bases matching TRBD2. The receptor was isolated from a man in his late teens or twenties in good health and CMV-seronegative. The CDR3 sequence: CASSGGGEQFF. The CDR3 nucleotides are TGTGCCAGCAGTGGGGGGGGTGAGCAGTTCTTC.